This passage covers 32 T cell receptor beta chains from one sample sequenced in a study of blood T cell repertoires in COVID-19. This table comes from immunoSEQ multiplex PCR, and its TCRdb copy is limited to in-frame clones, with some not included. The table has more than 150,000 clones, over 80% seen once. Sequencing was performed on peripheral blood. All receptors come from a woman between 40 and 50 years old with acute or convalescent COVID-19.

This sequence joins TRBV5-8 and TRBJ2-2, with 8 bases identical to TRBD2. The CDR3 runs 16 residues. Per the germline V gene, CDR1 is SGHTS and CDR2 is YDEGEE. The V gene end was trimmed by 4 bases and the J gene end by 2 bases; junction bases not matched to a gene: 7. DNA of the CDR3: TGTGCCAGCAGCCGGGGACTAGTAGGAAACACCGGGGAGCTGTTTTTT. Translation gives CASSRGLVGNTGELFF.

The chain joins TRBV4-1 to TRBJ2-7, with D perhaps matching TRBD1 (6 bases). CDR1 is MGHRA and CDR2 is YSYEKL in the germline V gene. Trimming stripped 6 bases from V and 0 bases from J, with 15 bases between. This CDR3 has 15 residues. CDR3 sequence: CASSHLTGTSYEQYF. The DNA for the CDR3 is TGCGCCAGCAGTCATCTTACAGGGACCTCCTACGAGCAGTACTTC.

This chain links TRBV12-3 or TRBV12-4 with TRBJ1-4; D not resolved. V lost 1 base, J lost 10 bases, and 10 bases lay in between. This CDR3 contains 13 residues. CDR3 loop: CASSLVVEAKLFF. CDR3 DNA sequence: TGTGCCAGCAGTTTAGTGGTGGAGGCAAAACTGTTTTTT.

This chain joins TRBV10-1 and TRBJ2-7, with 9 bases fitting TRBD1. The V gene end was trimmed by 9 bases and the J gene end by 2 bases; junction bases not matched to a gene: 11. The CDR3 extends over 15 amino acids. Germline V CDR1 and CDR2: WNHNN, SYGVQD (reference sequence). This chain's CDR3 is CASTTGGKAAYEQYF. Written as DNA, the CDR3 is TGCGCCAGTACCACAGGGGGCAAGGCGGCCTACGAGCAGTACTTC.

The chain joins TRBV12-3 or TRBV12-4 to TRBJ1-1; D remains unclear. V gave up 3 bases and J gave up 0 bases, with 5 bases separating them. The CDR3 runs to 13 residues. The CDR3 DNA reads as TGTGCCAGCAGTTTCAACATGAACACTGAAGCTTTCTTT. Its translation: CASSFNMNTEAFF.

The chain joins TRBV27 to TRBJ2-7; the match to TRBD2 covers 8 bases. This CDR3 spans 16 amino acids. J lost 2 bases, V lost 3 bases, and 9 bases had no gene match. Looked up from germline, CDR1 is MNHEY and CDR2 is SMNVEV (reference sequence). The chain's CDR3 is CASSFRGAGGPYEQYF. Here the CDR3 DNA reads TGTGCCAGCAGTTTTAGAGGGGCGGGAGGCCCCTACGAGCAGTACTTC.

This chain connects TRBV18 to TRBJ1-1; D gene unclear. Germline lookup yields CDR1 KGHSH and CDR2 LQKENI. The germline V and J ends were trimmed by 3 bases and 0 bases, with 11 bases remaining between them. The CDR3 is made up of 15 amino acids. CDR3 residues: CASSPRVNMNTEAFF. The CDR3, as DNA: TGTGCCAGCTCACCTCGGGTCAACATGAACACTGAAGCTTTCTTT.

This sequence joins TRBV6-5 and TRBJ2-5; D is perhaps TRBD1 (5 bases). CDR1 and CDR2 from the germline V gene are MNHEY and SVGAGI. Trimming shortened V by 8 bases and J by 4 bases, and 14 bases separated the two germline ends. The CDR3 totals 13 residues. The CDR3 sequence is CASGWQGRETQYF. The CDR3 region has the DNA TGTGCCAGCGGGTGGCAGGGTCGAGAGACCCAGTACTTC.

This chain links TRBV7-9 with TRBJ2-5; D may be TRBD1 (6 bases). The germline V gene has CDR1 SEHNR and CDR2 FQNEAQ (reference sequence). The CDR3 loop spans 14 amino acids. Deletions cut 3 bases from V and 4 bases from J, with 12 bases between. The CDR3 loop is CASSFTGYRETQYF. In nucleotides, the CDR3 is TGTGCCAGCAGCTTCACAGGGTATCGAGAGACCCAGTACTTC.

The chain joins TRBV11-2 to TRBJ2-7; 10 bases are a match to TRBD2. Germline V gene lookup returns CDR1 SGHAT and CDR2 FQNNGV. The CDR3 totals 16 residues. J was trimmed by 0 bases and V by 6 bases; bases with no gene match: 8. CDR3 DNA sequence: TGTGCCAGCAGTCCCACCGGGACTAGCGTCTCCTACGAGCAGTACTTC. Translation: CASSPTGTSVSYEQYF.

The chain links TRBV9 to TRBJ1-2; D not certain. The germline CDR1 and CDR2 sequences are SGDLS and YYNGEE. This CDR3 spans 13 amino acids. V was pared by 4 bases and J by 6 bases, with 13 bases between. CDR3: CASSPISSDGYTF. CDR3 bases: TGTGCCAGCAGCCCCATTTCAAGCGATGGCTACACCTTC.

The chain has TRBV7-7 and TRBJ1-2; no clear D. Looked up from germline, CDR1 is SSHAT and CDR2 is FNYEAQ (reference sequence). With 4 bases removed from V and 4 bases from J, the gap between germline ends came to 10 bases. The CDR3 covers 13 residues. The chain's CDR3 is CASSWRATYGYTF. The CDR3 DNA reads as TGTGCCAGCAGCTGGAGGGCTACCTATGGCTACACCTTC.

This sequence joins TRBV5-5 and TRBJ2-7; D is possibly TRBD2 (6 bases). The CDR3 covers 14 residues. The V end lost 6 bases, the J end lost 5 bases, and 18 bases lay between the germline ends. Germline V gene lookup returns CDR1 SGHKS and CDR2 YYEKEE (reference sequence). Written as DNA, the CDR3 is TGTGCCAGCATCCCGGAGGGTAATCGGGACGAGCAGTACTTC. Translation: CASIPEGNRDEQYF. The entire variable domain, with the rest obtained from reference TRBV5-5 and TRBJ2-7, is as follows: DAGVTQSPTHLIKTRGQQVTLRCSPISGHKSVSWYQQVLGQGPQFIFQYYEKEERGRGNFPDRFSARQFPNYSSELNVNALLLGDSALYLCASIPEGNRDEQYFGPGTRLTVT.

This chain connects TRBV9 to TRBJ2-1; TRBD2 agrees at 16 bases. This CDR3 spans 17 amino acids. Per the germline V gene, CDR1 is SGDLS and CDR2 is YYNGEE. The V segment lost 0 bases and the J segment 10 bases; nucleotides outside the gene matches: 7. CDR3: CASSVAPGTSGGDEQFF. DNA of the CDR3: TGTGCCAGCAGCGTAGCCCCCGGGACTAGCGGGGGGGACGAGCAGTTCTTC.

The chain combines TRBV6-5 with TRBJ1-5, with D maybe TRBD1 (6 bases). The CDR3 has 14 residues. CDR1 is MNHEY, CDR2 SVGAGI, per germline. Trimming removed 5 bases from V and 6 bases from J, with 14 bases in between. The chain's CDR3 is CASSLGGGGQPQHF. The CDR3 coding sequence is TGTGCCAGCAGTCTTGGTGGGGGCGGTCAGCCCCAGCATTTT.

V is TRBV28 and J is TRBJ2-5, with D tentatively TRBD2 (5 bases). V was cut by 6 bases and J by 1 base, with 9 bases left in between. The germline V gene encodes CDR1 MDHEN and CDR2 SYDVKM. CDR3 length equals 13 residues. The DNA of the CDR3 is TGTGCCAGCAGCGTGGCGGGCCAAGAGACCCAGTACTTC. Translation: CASSVAGQETQYF. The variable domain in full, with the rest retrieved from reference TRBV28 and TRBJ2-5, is DVKVTQSSRYLVKRTGEKVFLECVQDMDHENMFWYRQDPGLGLRLIYFSYDVKMKEKGDIPEGYSVSREKKERFSLILESASTNQTSMYLCASSVAGQETQYFGPGTRLLVL.

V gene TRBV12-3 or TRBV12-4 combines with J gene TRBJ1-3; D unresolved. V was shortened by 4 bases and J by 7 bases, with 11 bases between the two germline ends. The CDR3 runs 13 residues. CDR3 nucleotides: TGTGCCAGCAGTTGGAGTGGGAGTAACACCATATATTTT. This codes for CASSWSGSNTIYF.

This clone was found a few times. CDR3 bases: TGCGCCAGCAGCCCCCTTGGTAGCGGGGAGTACAATGAGCAGTTCTTC. Translating gives CASSPLGSGEYNEQFF. This chain uses TRBV4-1 with TRBJ2-1, with TRBD2 identical over 8 bases. V lost 4 bases to trimming and J lost 4 bases; unmatched junction nucleotides: 9. The CDR3 extends over 16 amino acids. Per germline, CDR1 MGHRA and CDR2 YSYEKL.

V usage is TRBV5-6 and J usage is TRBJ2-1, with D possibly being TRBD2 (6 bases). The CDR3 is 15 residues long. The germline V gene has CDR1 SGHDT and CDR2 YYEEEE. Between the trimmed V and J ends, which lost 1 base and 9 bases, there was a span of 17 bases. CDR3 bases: TGTGCCAGCAGCTTGTACGGCGGGGTCACGTTTGAGCAGTTCTTC. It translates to CASSLYGGVTFEQFF.

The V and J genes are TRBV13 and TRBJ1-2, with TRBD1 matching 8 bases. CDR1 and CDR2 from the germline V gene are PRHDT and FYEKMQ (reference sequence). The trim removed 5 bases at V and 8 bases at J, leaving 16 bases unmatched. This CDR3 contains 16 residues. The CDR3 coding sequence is TGTGCCAGCAGCCATTACCCGGACAGGGTTGTTGGGGGCTACACCTTC. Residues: CASSHYPDRVVGGYTF.

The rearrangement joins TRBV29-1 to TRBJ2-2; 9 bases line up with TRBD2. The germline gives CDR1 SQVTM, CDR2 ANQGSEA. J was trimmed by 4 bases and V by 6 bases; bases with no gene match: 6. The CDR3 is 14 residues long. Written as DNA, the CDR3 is TGCAGCGTCGTAGCGGGGGTGAGCACCGGGGAGCTGTTTTTT. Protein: CSVVAGVSTGELFF.

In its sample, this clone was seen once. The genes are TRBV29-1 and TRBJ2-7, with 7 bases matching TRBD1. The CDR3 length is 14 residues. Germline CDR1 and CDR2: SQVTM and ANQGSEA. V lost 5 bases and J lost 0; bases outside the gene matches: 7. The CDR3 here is CSVFFRDSSYEQYF. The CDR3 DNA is TGCAGCGTTTTTTTCCGGGACAGCTCCTACGAGCAGTACTTC.

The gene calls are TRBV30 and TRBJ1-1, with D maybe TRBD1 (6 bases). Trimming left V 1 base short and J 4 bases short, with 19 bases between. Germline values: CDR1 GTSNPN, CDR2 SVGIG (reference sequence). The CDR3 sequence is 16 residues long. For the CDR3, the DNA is TGTGCCTGGAGTGCTGACACAGGGTTAAGAACCACTGAAGCTTTCTTT. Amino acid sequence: CAWSADTGLRTTEAFF.

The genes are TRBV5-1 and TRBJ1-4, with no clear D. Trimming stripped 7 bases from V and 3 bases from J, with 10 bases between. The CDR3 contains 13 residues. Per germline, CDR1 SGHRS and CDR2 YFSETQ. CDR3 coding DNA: TGCGCCAGCGGCCTAGCGCCTAATGAAAAACTGTTTTTT. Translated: CASGLAPNEKLFF.

Here the CDR3 reads CASSRGQPFDEQYF. DNA of the CDR3: TGTGCCAGCAGTCGGGGACAGCCGTTCGACGAGCAGTACTTC. This chain links TRBV6-5 with TRBJ2-7; 7 bases agree with TRBD1. Germline V gene lookup returns CDR1 MNHEY and CDR2 SVGAGI. J lost 5 bases, V lost 5 bases, and 9 bases had no gene match. The CDR3 covers 14 residues.

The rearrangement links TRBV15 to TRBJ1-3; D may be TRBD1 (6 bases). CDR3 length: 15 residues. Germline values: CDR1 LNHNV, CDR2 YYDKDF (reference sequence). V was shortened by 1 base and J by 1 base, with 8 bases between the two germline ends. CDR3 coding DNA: TGTGCCACCAGCAGAGTAGGGGGATCTGGAAACACCATATATTTT. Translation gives CATSRVGGSGNTIYF.

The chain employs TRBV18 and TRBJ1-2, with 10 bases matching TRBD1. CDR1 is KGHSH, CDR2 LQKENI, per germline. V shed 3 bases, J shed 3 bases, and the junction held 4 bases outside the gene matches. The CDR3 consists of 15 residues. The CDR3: CASSPLGTGDYGYTF. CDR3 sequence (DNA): TGTGCCAGCTCACCCTTAGGGACAGGGGACTATGGCTACACCTTC.

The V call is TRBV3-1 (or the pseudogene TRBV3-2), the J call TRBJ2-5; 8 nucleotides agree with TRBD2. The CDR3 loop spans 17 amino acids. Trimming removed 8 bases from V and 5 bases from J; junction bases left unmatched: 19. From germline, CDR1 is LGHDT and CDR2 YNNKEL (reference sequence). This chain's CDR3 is CASLLQAGRAGRETQYF. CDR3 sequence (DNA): TGTGCCAGCCTCCTCCAAGCCGGGAGGGCCGGTCGGGAGACCCAGTACTTC.

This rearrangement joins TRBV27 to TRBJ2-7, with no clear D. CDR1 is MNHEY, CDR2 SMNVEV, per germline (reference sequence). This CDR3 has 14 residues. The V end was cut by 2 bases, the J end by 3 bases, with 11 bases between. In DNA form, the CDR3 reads TGTGCCAGCAGTTTAGAGGCCCATAGCTACGAGCAGTACTTC. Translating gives CASSLEAHSYEQYF.

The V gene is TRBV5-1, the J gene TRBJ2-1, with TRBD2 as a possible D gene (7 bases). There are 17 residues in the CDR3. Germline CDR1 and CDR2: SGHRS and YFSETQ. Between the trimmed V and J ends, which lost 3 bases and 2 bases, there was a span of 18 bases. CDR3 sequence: CASSWGGLAGAYNEQFF. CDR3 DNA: TGCGCCAGCAGCTGGGGGGGCCTTGCCGGGGCCTACAATGAGCAGTTCTTC.

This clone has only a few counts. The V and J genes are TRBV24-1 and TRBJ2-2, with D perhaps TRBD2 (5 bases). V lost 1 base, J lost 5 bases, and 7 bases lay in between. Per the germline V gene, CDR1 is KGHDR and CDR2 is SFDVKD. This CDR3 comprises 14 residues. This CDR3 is CATSDLRETGELFF. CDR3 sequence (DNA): TGTGCCACCAGTGATTTAAGGGAGACCGGGGAGCTGTTTTTT.

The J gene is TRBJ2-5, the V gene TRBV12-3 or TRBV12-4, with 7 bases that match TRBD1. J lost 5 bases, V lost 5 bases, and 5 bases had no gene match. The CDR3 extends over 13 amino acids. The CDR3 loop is CASSQTGWETQYF. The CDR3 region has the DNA TGTGCCAGCAGTCAGACAGGGTGGGAGACCCAGTACTTC.